This is a list of T cell receptor beta chains from one sample in a study of OX40 agonist ivuxolimab in advanced cancers. Libraries were prepared by immunoSEQ multiplex PCR; TCRdb keeps only in-frame clonotypes and omits some of them. The data contain around 18,000 clones, approximately 77% of them singletons. The source was CD4+ or CD8+ T cells sorted from blood, collected in a trial of the OX40 agonist ivuxolimab. These receptors originate from an adult with an advanced solid tumor such as melanoma, head and neck, liver or kidney cancer. Both conserved end residues are trimmed from each CDR3. Each record gives: D gene, V gene, J gene, clone size, CDR3 protein. A D gene is named only where the DNA matches it firmly. Size is stated for part of the rows, as once, few or many counts, or as a class when the clone is expanded.

d_gene: .
v_gene: TRBV9
j_gene: TRBJ2-1
abundance: .
CDR3aa: ASRSRTGGAPYNEQF

d_gene: TRBD1
v_gene: TRBV11-3
j_gene: TRBJ2-1
abundance: .
CDR3aa: ASSLDPADRGGNEQF

d_gene: .
v_gene: TRBV30
j_gene: TRBJ2-7
abundance: .
CDR3aa: AWSPLRAGYEQY

d_gene: .
v_gene: TRBV28
j_gene: TRBJ2-7
abundance: .
CDR3aa: ASSLGSLMSSYEQY

d_gene: .
v_gene: TRBV4-3
j_gene: TRBJ1-6
abundance: .
CDR3aa: ASSQGRRSGDNSPLH

d_gene: TRBD1
v_gene: TRBV28
j_gene: TRBJ1-4
abundance: .
CDR3aa: ASNFFGTGDEKLF

d_gene: TRBD1
v_gene: TRBV28
j_gene: TRBJ2-3
abundance: .
CDR3aa: ASRPTGYRTDTQY

d_gene: TRBD1
v_gene: TRBV28
j_gene: TRBJ1-1
abundance: .
CDR3aa: ASPPGTGGGWSGNTEAF

d_gene: .
v_gene: TRBV28
j_gene: TRBJ2-5
abundance: .
CDR3aa: ASSSGYGTQY

d_gene: .
v_gene: TRBV13
j_gene: TRBJ2-5
abundance: .
CDR3aa: ASSQGGTQETQY

d_gene: .
v_gene: TRBV6-5
j_gene: TRBJ2-1
abundance: .
CDR3aa: ASSYGGTSYNEQF

d_gene: .
v_gene: TRBV4-3
j_gene: TRBJ2-7
abundance: .
CDR3aa: ASSQGLALSYEQY

d_gene: TRBD1
v_gene: TRBV9
j_gene: TRBJ1-1
abundance: once
CDR3aa: ASSVVGRTGGDTEAF

d_gene: .
v_gene: TRBV7-9
j_gene: TRBJ1-2
abundance: few
CDR3aa: ASSLGGRGYT

d_gene: .
v_gene: TRBV5-6
j_gene: TRBJ1-2
abundance: .
CDR3aa: ASSLNPRDFYGYT

d_gene: .
v_gene: TRBV4-3
j_gene: TRBJ2-7
abundance: .
CDR3aa: ASSQDLISSYEQY

d_gene: TRBD2
v_gene: TRBV7-9
j_gene: TRBJ2-5
abundance: few
CDR3aa: ASIASGTETQY

d_gene: .
v_gene: TRBV7-9
j_gene: TRBJ2-5
abundance: .
CDR3aa: ASSYLVGGQETQY

d_gene: TRBD1
v_gene: TRBV5-6
j_gene: TRBJ2-5
abundance: .
CDR3aa: ASSLSGTGETQY

d_gene: .
v_gene: TRBV2
j_gene: TRBJ1-6
abundance: .
CDR3aa: ASSETGSHSPLH

d_gene: .
v_gene: TRBV6-5
j_gene: TRBJ1-2
abundance: once
CDR3aa: ASSYSPGGNYGYT

d_gene: .
v_gene: TRBV29-1
j_gene: TRBJ2-2
abundance: few
CDR3aa: SVVRSTGELF

d_gene: .
v_gene: TRBV19
j_gene: TRBJ2-7
abundance: .
CDR3aa: ASSIYGGHRGEQY

d_gene: TRBD2
v_gene: TRBV10-3
j_gene: TRBJ2-2
abundance: few
CDR3aa: AISGSGIRGGINTGELF

d_gene: .
v_gene: TRBV11-3
j_gene: TRBJ2-5
abundance: .
CDR3aa: ASSQVFMDGETQY

d_gene: TRBD2
v_gene: TRBV11-2
j_gene: TRBJ2-1
abundance: few
CDR3aa: ASSPSGGGDNEQF

d_gene: .
v_gene: TRBV13
j_gene: TRBJ2-7
abundance: .
CDR3aa: ASSSPGDEQY

d_gene: .
v_gene: TRBV7-2
j_gene: TRBJ2-1
abundance: few
CDR3aa: ASSLTISTEQF

d_gene: .
v_gene: TRBV27
j_gene: TRBJ2-7
abundance: .
CDR3aa: ASTSASYEQY

d_gene: .
v_gene: TRBV4-1
j_gene: TRBJ2-7
abundance: medium-sized
CDR3aa: ASSRTATYEQY

d_gene: .
v_gene: TRBV16
j_gene: TRBJ2-5
abundance: .
CDR3aa: ASSQERRGTGTQY

d_gene: TRBD2
v_gene: TRBV19
j_gene: TRBJ2-4
abundance: .
CDR3aa: ASTAGTSGGLLAKNIQY

d_gene: TRBD2
v_gene: TRBV7-8
j_gene: TRBJ2-3
abundance: few
CDR3aa: ASSSPRSLAGSGYTDTQY

d_gene: .
v_gene: TRBV6-1
j_gene: TRBJ2-1
abundance: .
CDR3aa: ASSDSGSYNEQF

d_gene: TRBD1
v_gene: TRBV4-1
j_gene: TRBJ1-1
abundance: .
CDR3aa: ASSQKTGEGTEAF